This record concerns one T cell receptor beta chain sequence. The authors reverse transcribed all of the isolated RNA, so sequencing captured expressed TCRB transcripts. Naive, central memory and regulatory T cell samples came to a mean of around 3.3 million reads. Measured with immunoSEQ multiplex PCR; TCRdb has only the in-frame clones, and not every one. The table includes about 360,000 clones, around 13% detected once. This entry belongs to a study of beta chain features in type 1 diabetes. Per the germline V gene, CDR1 is KGHSY and CDR2 is FQNENV. The V end was cut by 5 bases, the J end by 9 bases, with 17 bases between. The CDR3 runs to 14 residues. Naive, central memory, regulatory and stem cell-like memory cells within the CD4+ compartment were sorted using CD45RO/CCR7/CD25/CD127/CD95/CD27. Sorting produced populations that all topped 98% purity.

Material: naive CD4+ T cells from blood. This sequence was found in a man between 18 and 35 years old in good health. V gene TRBV16 combines with J gene TRBJ2-1; a possible D gene is TRBD2 (6 bases). CDR3 loop: CASSAREGDSEQFF. CDR3 coding DNA: TGTGCCAGCAGCGCGCGGGAAGGGGATAGTGAGCAGTTCTTC.